This TCR beta chain was captured in a study of blood T cell repertoires in COVID-19. The wider study: In each case, the material was cDNA or gDNA derived from T cells, B-cell-depleted T cells, or PBMCs.

V lost 0 bases and J lost 16, with 19 bases in between. Per germline, CDR1 SGHAT and CDR2 FQNNGV. This CDR3 is built from 14 residues. The table came from immunoSEQ multiplex PCR; TCRdb's copy has only in-frame clones and leaves some out. The table records a few hundred thousand clones, around 90% of them present only once. The rearrangement links TRBV11-2 to TRBJ1-3; D is perhaps TRBD1 (6 bases). The TCR originated in a man between 18 and 35 years old with active or convalescent COVID-19. Sequenced material: peripheral blood. The DNA of the CDR3 is TGTGCCAGCAGCTTAGATTTCGGACAGCCATTCCCTTATTTT. It is translated as CASSLDFGQPFPYF.